This TCR beta chain was found in a study of blood T cells in healthy people across ages. Study-wide results and limits: A greater number of naive CD4+ cells and higher diversity distinguished long-lived donors from aged donors.

A remark on this clonotype: Its matching antigen is unknown.

Trimming took 0 bases from V and 0 from J; bases not matched to a gene: 8. Germline V CDR1 and CDR2: DFQATT, SNEGSKA (reference sequence). This CDR3 contains 17 residues. The second PCR ran roughly 7 to 11 cycles with a sample-barcoded 5' primer and J-beta primers. Each cDNA molecule was tagged by a template-switch adaptor with 12 random nucleotides. One entry per CDR3 protein results from TCRdb running MiXCR on the 5' RACE reads. The sample contains about a million distinct CDR3 sequences, about 51% of which appear only once. Each of the donors had 9 to 10 milliliters of peripheral blood drawn into EDTA-treated Vacutainer tubes. PBMCs numbering at least 7 million were isolated per sample.

The sequenced sample consisted of blood. This receptor was taken from a woman aged 55-70 years in good health. The chain links TRBV20-1 to TRBJ1-5, with 7 bases fitting TRBD1. The CDR3 loop is CSARDQGGTYSNQPQHF. CDR3 sequence (DNA): TGCAGTGCTAGAGACCAGGGGGGCACCTATAGCAATCAGCCCCAGCATTTT.